Sequencing of this T cell receptor beta chain was carried out in a study of blood T cell repertoires in COVID-19. V shed 5 bases, J shed 7 bases, and the junction held 9 bases outside the gene matches. CDR3 length: 15 amino acids. Germline values: CDR1 MNHEY, CDR2 SMNVEV (reference sequence). Adults between roughly 18 and 90 years of age took part from about 24 US areas. Participant reports of clinical history set cohort assignment. The study counted Cohort 3 donors as recovered given two negative PCRs, clearance, or symptom resolution. In the original workflow: Reference gene primer amplification gave estimated nucleated cell counts. Sequenced by immunoSEQ multiplex PCR; TCRdb stores in-frame clones only, minus some. Clonal size and the V and J genes are those of that table, whereas D and trimming came from the DNA. Of 220,000 or so clones listed, 84% are singletons.

This TCR came from a woman aged 40 to 50 who had recovered from COVID-19. The sample comprised PBMCs or T cells enriched from blood (not recorded which). The chain uses TRBV27 and TRBJ2-1, with TRBD1 matching 9 bases. The CDR3 sequence is CASSPDRGFRNEQFF. The CDR3 nucleotides read TGTGCCAGCAGTCCGGACAGGGGTTTTAGGAATGAGCAGTTCTTC.